This TCR beta chain was retrieved from a study of T cell changes during pregnancy in multiple sclerosis. TCRdb's table, derived via immunoSEQ multiplex PCR, lists solely in-frame clones and lacks some. The data hold tens of thousands of clones, with 90% to 95% observed a single time. V lost 4 bases and J 2 bases, leaving 16 bases between the germline ends. This CDR3 has 15 residues. The germline CDR1 and CDR2 sequences are SGHRS and YFSETQ. V is TRBV5-1 and J is TRBJ2-7, with TRBD2 as a possible D gene (6 bases). The sequence was collected from a female donor with multiple sclerosis, enrolled in a pregnancy study. The material sequenced was CD4+ T cells from peripheral blood mononuclear cells, taken after pregnancy. The CDR3 region is CASSPLEGGAYEQYF. DNA for the CDR3: TGCGCCAGCAGCCCATTGGAGGGCGGGGCCTACGAGCAGTACTTC.